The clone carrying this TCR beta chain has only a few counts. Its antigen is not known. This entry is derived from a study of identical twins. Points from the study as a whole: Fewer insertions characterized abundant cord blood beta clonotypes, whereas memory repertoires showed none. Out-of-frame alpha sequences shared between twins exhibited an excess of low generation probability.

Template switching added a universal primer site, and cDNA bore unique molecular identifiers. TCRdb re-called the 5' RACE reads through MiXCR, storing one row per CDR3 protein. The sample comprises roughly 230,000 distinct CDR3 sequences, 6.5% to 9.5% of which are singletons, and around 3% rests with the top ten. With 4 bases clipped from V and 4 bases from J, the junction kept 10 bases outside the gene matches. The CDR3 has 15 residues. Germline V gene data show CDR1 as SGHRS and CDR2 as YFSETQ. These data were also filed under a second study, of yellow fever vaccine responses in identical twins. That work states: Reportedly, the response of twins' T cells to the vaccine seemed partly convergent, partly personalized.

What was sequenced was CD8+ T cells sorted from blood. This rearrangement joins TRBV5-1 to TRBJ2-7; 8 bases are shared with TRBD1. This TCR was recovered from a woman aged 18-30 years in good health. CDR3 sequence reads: CASSPGRTGRYEQYF. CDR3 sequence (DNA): TGCGCCAGCAGCCCCGGCCGGACAGGGCGGTACGAGCAGTACTTC.